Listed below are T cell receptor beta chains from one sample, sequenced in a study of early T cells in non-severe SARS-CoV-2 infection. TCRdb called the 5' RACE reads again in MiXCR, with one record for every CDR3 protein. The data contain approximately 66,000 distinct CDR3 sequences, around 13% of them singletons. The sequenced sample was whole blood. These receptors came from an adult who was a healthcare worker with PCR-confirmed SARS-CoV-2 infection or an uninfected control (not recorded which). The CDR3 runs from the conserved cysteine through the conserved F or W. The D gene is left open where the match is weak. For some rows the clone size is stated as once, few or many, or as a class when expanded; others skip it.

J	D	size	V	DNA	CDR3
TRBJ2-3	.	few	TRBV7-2	TGTGCCAGCAGCTTACCTCTTCAGGGGCGTACGCAGTATTTT	CASSLPLQGRTQYF
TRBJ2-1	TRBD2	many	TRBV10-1	TGCGCCAGCAGTGAAGGGACTAGCGGTTCCTACAATGAGCAGTTCTTC	CASSEGTSGSYNEQFF
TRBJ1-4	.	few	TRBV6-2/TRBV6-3	TGTGCCAGCGGATCCCGGGGGCGGAATGAAAAACTGTTTTTT	CASGSRGRNEKLFF
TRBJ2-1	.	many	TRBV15	TGTGCCACCAGCAGAGATCTGAGAGTCCGGGAGCAGTTCTTC	CATSRDLRVREQFF
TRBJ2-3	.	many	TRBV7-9	TGTGCCAGCAGCTCCTCTAGCGCAGATACGCAGTATTTT	CASSSSSADTQYF
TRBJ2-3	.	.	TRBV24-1	TGTGCCACCAGTGATCTTGGACAGACCACAGATACGCAGTATTTT	CATSDLGQTTDTQYF
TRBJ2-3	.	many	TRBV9	TGTGCCAGCAGCGTAGCTCTGGCAGGGGACGTAGATACGCAGTATTTT	CASSVALAGDVDTQYF
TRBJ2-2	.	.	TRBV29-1	TGCAGCGTTGAAGAGGGGGCTTTTGGCACCGGGGAGCTGTTTTTT	CSVEEGAFGTGELFF
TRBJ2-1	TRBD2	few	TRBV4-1	TGCGCCAGCAGCCAAGGACCAATAGCGGGGGGGCATAATGAGCAGTTCTTC	CASSQGPIAGGHNEQFF
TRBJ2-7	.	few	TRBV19	TGTGCCAGTAGTATGGGCCCGGAGGGCGAGCAGTACTTC	CASSMGPEGEQYF
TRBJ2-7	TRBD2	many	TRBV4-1	TGCGCCAGCAGCCAAGGGCCTAGCGGGGGCCCCTACGAGCAGTACTTC	CASSQGPSGGPYEQYF
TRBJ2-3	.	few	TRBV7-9	TGTGCCAGCCTACCGTGGGCAGCCGGAGATACGCAGTATTTT	CASLPWAAGDTQYF
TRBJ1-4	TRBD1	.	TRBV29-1	TGCAGCGTAAGGCAGGGGGGCGAAAAACTGTTTTTT	CSVRQGGEKLFF
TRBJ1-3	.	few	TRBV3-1	TGTGCCAGCAGCCAAGAAACTATTTCTGGAAACACCATATATTTT	CASSQETISGNTIYF
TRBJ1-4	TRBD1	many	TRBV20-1	TGCAGTGCTATCCTCGGGACAGGGGGTGAAAAACTGTTTTTT	CSAILGTGGEKLFF
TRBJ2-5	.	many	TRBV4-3	TGCGCCAGCAGCCAAGAGGGTCGGAACCAAGAGACCCAGTACTTC	CASSQEGRNQETQYF
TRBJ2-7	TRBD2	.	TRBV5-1	TGCGCCAGCAGCTCAGGGACTAGCGGCTACGAGCAGTACTTC	CASSSGTSGYEQYF
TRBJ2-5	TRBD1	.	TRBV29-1	TGCAGCGTGGGGGGAAGTACGGGACAGGGGCTCGAGACCCAGTACTTC	CSVGGSTGQGLETQYF
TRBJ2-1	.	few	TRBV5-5	TGTGCCAGCAGCTGGTCGGCGGCCCCCCTGAATGAGCAGTTCTTC	CASSWSAAPLNEQFF